These T cell receptor beta chains were read from a single sample in a study of PD-L1 blockade in urothelial cancer. Measured with immunoSEQ multiplex PCR; TCRdb has only the in-frame clones, and not every one. The sample shows about 76,000 clones, roughly 84% of them seen only once. The sequenced sample was PBMCs, obtained around atezolizumab (anti-PD-L1) treatment. The origin of the receptors is a man aged 70 or older with urothelial cancer. CDR3s include the opening cysteine and the closing phenylalanine or tryptophan. The D gene is left open where the match is weak. Not all rows give a size; the values are once, few, many and, for expanded clones, a class.

15 | TRBJ2-3 | TRBV7-9 | TRBD1 | . | CASSLVQGSTDTQYF | TGTGCCAGCAGCTTAGTACAGGGGTCTACAGATACGCAGTATTTT
15 | TRBJ2-3 | TRBV7-9 | TRBD2 | . | CATKAGEVGTDTQYF | TGTGCCACCAAAGCGGGAGAAGTCGGCACAGATACGCAGTATTTT
19 | TRBJ1-3 | TRBV27 | . | . | CASSLSPQNPTVSGNTIYF | TGTGCCAGCAGTTTATCGCCGCAAAATCCGACAGTGTCAGGAAACACCATATATTTT
14 | TRBJ2-1 | TRBV6-1 | . | few | CASSRDFSYNEQFF | TGTGCCAGCAGTCGGGACTTCTCCTACAATGAGCAGTTCTTC
13 | TRBJ1-4 | TRBV12-5 | TRBD1 | . | CASSGQGNEKLFF | TGTGCTAGCTCGGGACAGGGGAATGAAAAACTGTTTTTT
14 | TRBJ1-4 | TRBV28 | TRBD1 | . | CASRGTGRVMKLFF | TGTGCCAGCAGGGGGACAGGGAGGGTTATGAAACTGTTTTTT
16 | TRBJ2-5 | TRBV18 | TRBD1 | . | CASSPRVQGAGETQYF | TGTGCCAGCTCACCACGCGTTCAGGGGGCAGGAGAGACCCAGTACTTC
14 | TRBJ1-5 | TRBV6-1 | . | . | CASSGGFFNQPQHF | TGTGCCAGCAGTGGGGGCTTCTTTAATCAGCCCCAGCATTTT
14 | TRBJ2-5 | TRBV5-6 | . | few | CASSPRTAQETQYF | TGTGCCAGCAGCCCCCGGACAGCCCAAGAGACCCAGTACTTC
17 | TRBJ2-6 | TRBV7-3 | TRBD1 | . | CASSTGQGLPGANVLTF | TGTGCCAGCAGCACCGGACAGGGTCTTCCTGGGGCCAACGTCCTGACTTTC
19 | TRBJ2-3 | TRBV7-3 | TRBD2 | few | CASSLTSGATSARTDTQYF | TGTGCCAGCAGCTTAACGAGTGGTGCGACTAGCGCCCGCACAGATACGCAGTATTTT
14 | TRBJ2-2 | TRBV28 | . | few | CASGPGGYTGELFF | TGTGCCAGTGGCCCTGGAGGGTACACCGGGGAGCTGTTTTTT
14 | TRBJ2-5 | TRBV7-8 | . | . | CASSLGQGSETQYF | TGTGCCAGCAGCTTAGGGCAGGGTTCAGAGACCCAGTACTTC
17 | TRBJ2-7 | TRBV5-1 | TRBD2 | . | CASSPMRGTSGTYEQYF | TGCGCCAGCAGCCCTATGCGGGGGACTAGCGGCACCTACGAGCAGTACTTC
13 | TRBJ2-1 | TRBV6-6 | . | . | CASSYGDTNEQFF | TGTGCCAGCAGTTACGGGGACACCAATGAGCAGTTCTTC
16 | TRBJ2-7 | TRBV5-4 | . | . | CASSLGESAVRYEQYF | TGTGCCAGCAGCTTGGGAGAAAGTGCGGTCCGGTACGAGCAGTACTTC
17 | TRBJ2-2 | TRBV11-2 | TRBD1 | once | CASSLTGTGVQIGELFF | TGTGCCAGCAGCTTAACGGGGACAGGGGTCCAGATTGGGGAGCTGTTTTTT
17 | TRBJ2-5 | TRBV28 | TRBD2 | . | CASSPITGLAEKETQYF | TGTGCCAGCAGTCCAATTACGGGACTAGCGGAGAAAGAGACCCAGTACTTC
17 | TRBJ2-4 | TRBV28 | TRBD2 | . | CASSFPGLALSKNIQYF | TGTGCCAGCAGTTTCCCCGGACTAGCGCTTTCCAAAAACATTCAGTACTTC
15 | TRBJ2-3 | TRBV9 | . | . | CATSEGLANTDTQYF | TGTGCCACCTCGGAGGGGCTAGCGAACACAGATACGCAGTATTTT
14 | TRBJ2-2 | TRBV19 | . | . | CASSMEWNTGELFF | TGTGCCAGTAGTATGGAGTGGAACACCGGGGAGCTGTTTTTT
17 | TRBJ1-1 | TRBV9 | TRBD1 | . | CASSVGPGRTGSTEAFF | TGTGCCAGCAGCGTAGGCCCGGGGCGGACAGGTAGCACTGAAGCTTTCTTT
12 | TRBJ2-1 | TRBV29-1 | . | . | CSVGRLENEQFF | TGCAGCGTTGGAAGACTAGAGAATGAGCAGTTCTTC
15 | TRBJ1-1 | TRBV28 | . | once | CASSPPNRPNTEAFF | TGTGCCAGCAGTCCCCCAAACAGGCCGAACACTGAAGCTTTCTTT